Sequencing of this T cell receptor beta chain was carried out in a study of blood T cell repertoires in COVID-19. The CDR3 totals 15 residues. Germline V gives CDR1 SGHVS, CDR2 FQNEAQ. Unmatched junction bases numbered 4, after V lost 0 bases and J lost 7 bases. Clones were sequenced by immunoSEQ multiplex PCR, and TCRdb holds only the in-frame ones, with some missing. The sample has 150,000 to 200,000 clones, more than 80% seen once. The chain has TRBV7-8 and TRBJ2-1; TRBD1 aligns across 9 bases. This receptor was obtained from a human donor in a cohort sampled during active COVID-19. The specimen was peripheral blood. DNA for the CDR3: TGTGCCAGCAGCTTAGCACAGGGGGCTAGGAATGAGCAGTTCTTC. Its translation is CASSLAQGARNEQFF.